Below are 16 T cell receptor beta chains sequenced from a single sample in a study of blood T cell repertoires in COVID-19. TCRdb's table, derived via immunoSEQ multiplex PCR, lists solely in-frame clones and lacks some. The sample has some 99,000 clones, approximately 90% seen once. The sequenced sample was peripheral blood. The receptors were gathered from a human donor with COVID-19, enrolled during active disease. The donor label of this sample is uncertain.

The chain recombines TRBV5-6 with TRBJ2-2; D gene ambiguous. This CDR3 comprises 14 residues. Trimming left V 1 base short and J 3 bases short, with 7 bases between. CDR1 is SGHDT, CDR2 YYEEEE, per germline. The CDR3 nucleotides are TGTGCCAGCAGCTTGATGCCAGACACCGGGGAGCTGTTTTTT. This gives the protein CASSLMPDTGELFF.

This clone has a handful of counts. The chain employs TRBV6-1 and TRBJ2-7; possible D gene TRBD1, 6 bases. Germline values: CDR1 MNHNS, CDR2 SASEGT. The CDR3 spans 15 residues. The V and J ends lost 3 bases and 2 bases respectively, with 14 bases between them. CDR3 sequence reads: CASSEGHWGPYEQYF. The CDR3 DNA reads TGTGCCAGCAGTGAGGGACATTGGGGTCCCTACGAGCAGTACTTC.

The CDR3 nucleotides are TGTGCCAGCAGCAACGGGGTTCTAGCCTACGAGCAGTACTTC. Its translation: CASSNGVLAYEQYF. The rearrangement links TRBV5-6 to TRBJ2-7, with a weak D call TRBD2 (5 bases). Germline V gene data show CDR1 as SGHDT and CDR2 as YYEEEE. Trimming took off 4 bases at V and 2 bases at J, with 13 bases between the two ends. The CDR3 spans 14 residues.

The V call is TRBV21-1, the J call TRBJ2-7; the table's D call, TRBD1, was not checked against the DNA. TRBV21-1 is described as a pseudogene. CDR3 length: 13 amino acids. The CDR3 here is CASSCAVSYEQYF. In DNA form, the CDR3 reads TGTGCCAGCAGCTGTGCAGTCTCCTACGAGCAGTACTTC.

J is TRBJ1-2 and V is TRBV6-5; 7 nucleotides match TRBD1. V lost 6 bases, J lost 4 bases, and 8 bases stayed unmatched. CDR1 MNHEY and CDR2 SVGAGI come from the germline V gene. CDR3 length: 14 amino acids. DNA of the CDR3: TGTGCCAGCAGGCCGAGGGGGCGCATCTATGGCTACACCTTC. This translates into CASRPRGRIYGYTF.

The rearrangement joins TRBV6-5 to TRBJ1-5; TRBD1 is a possible D gene (6 bases). The CDR3 extends over 14 amino acids. Between the trimmed V and J ends, which lost 5 bases and 9 bases, there was a span of 17 bases. Per the germline V gene, CDR1 is MNHEY and CDR2 is SVGAGI. The CDR3 region is CASSPRGAGGPQHF. For the CDR3, the DNA is TGTGCCAGCAGTCCCCGGGGGGCCGGGGGGCCCCAGCATTTT.

The chain joins TRBV7-8 to TRBJ1-1, with D uncertain. In germline, CDR1 is SGHVS, CDR2 FQNEAQ. The CDR3 totals 18 residues. V lost 1 base, J lost 6 bases, and 24 bases lay in between. The CDR3 coding sequence is TGTGCCAGCAGCTTAGGAGTGGGTAGCAGCATCTCCACACCTGAAGCTTTCTTT. Residues: CASSLGVGSSISTPEAFF.

The J gene is TRBJ2-3, the V gene TRBV10-1; 7 bases are shared with TRBD1. V lost 5 bases, J lost 4 bases, and 3 bases stayed unmatched. Germline V lookup: CDR1 WNHNN, CDR2 SYGVQD (reference sequence). The length of the CDR3 is 13 residues. This CDR3 reads CASSFQGADTQYF. The CDR3 DNA is TGCGCCAGCAGTTTCCAGGGGGCAGATACGCAGTATTTT.

The chain is built from TRBV18 and TRBJ1-6, with 7 bases fitting TRBD1. Unmatched junction bases numbered 7, after V lost 3 bases and J lost 5 bases. The CDR3 is made up of 16 amino acids. Germline V gene lookup returns CDR1 KGHSH and CDR2 LQKENI. CDR3 region: CASSPFEDRNNSPLHF. The CDR3 bases are TGTGCCAGCTCACCTTTCGAGGACAGGAATAATTCACCCCTCCACTTT. The full variable domain, rest sourced from reference TRBV18 and TRBJ1-6, is NAGVMQNPRHLVRRRGQEARLRCSPMKGHSHVYWYRQLPEEGLKFMVYLQKENIIDESGMPKERFSAEFPKEGPSILRIQQVVRGDSAAYFCASSPFEDRNNSPLHFGNGTRLTVT.

In its sample, this clone was seen once. The rearrangement uses TRBV24-1 and TRBJ2-2; D unclear. The CDR3 extends over 13 amino acids. Trimming left V 0 bases short and J 8 bases short, with 6 bases between. Looked up from germline, CDR1 is KGHDR and CDR2 is SFDVKD. CDR3 region: CATSDLYGGELFF. CDR3 DNA: TGTGCCACCAGTGATTTGTACGGGGGGGAGCTGTTTTTT.

The chain is built from TRBV13 and TRBJ2-1; 8 bases are shared with TRBD2. Germline values: CDR1 PRHDT, CDR2 FYEKMQ (reference sequence). The CDR3 consists of 13 residues. V was pared by 5 bases and J by 10 bases, with 7 bases of the junction left unmatched. The CDR3, as DNA: TGTGCCAGCAGCACCCAGCCTAGCGGGGAGCAGTTCTTC. Its translation is CASSTQPSGEQFF.

This chain links TRBV19 with TRBJ1-4; 7 bases are shared with TRBD1. V lost 7 bases, J lost 2 bases, and 4 bases stayed unmatched. The CDR3 runs 14 residues. CDR1 and CDR2 from the germline V gene are LNHDA and SQIVND (reference sequence). The CDR3 DNA is TGTGCCAGTAACAGGGGATCCACTAATGAAAAACTGTTTTTT. It is translated as CASNRGSTNEKLFF.

The rearrangement uses TRBV9 and TRBJ1-3; TRBD1 might be the D (5 bases). The germline V gene encodes CDR1 SGDLS and CDR2 YYNGEE. V lost 2 bases to trimming and J lost 4 bases, with 13 bases between them. CDR3 length: 15 amino acids. CDR3 DNA sequence: TGTGCCAGCAGCGTGTGGGGGGTGAGCGGAAACACCATATATTTT. It is translated as CASSVWGVSGNTIYF.

V gene TRBV25-1 combines with J gene TRBJ1-5; D gene ambiguous. V was shortened by 5 bases and J by 2 bases, with 4 bases between the two germline ends. The CDR3 covers 12 residues. The germline V gene has CDR1 MGHDK and CDR2 SYGVNS. The CDR3 here is CASSSGNQPQHF. The CDR3 DNA reads as TGTGCCAGCAGTAGCGGCAATCAGCCCCAGCATTTT.

This chain joins TRBV6-5 and TRBJ2-7; 8 nucleotides align to TRBD2. Germline-derived CDR1 and CDR2 are MNHEY and SVGAGI. CDR3 length equals 15 residues. Unmatched junction bases numbered 10, after V lost 5 bases and J lost 4 bases. CDR3 in amino acids: CASSRSGGIFYEQYF. The CDR3, as DNA: TGTGCCAGCAGTAGGAGCGGGGGAATCTTTTACGAGCAGTACTTC.

This clone was counted a few times. The CDR3 sequence is CASREAEAGSNEKLFF. CDR3 DNA sequence: TGTGCCAGCAGAGAGGCGGAAGCCGGGAGTAATGAAAAACTGTTTTTT. The genes are TRBV25-1 and TRBJ1-4; D not resolved. The germline V gene has CDR1 MGHDK and CDR2 SYGVNS. The CDR3 consists of 16 residues. The V end lost 6 bases, the J end lost 4 bases, and 18 bases lay between the germline ends.